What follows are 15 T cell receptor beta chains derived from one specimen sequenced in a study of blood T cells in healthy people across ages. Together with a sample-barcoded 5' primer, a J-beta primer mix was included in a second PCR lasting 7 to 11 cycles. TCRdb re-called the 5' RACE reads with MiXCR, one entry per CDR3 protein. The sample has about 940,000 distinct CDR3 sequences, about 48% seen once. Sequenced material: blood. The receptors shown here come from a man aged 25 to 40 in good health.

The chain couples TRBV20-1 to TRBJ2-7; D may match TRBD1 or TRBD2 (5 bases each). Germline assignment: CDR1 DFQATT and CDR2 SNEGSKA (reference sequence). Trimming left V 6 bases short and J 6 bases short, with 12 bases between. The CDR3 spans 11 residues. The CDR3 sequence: CSASGTREQYF. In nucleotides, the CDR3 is TGCAGTGCCTCGGGGACCCGCGAGCAGTACTTC.

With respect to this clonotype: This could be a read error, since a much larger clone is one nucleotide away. The CDR3 spells CASSLGTGANVRTF. Written as DNA, the CDR3 is TGTGCCAGCAGCTTAGGGACTGGGGCCAACGTCCGGACTTTC. V usage is TRBV7-9 and J usage is TRBJ2-6; D may match TRBD1 or TRBD2 (5 bases each). CDR3 size: 14 residues. CDR1 and CDR2 from the germline V gene are SEHNR and FQNEAQ (reference sequence). Based on the CDR3 plus reference TRBV7-9 and TRBJ2-6, the full variable domain is DTGVSQNPRHKITKRGQNVTFRCDPISEHNRLYWYRQTLGQGPEFLTYFQNEAQLEKSRLLSDRFSAERPKGSFSTLEIQRTEQGDSAMYLCASSLGTGANVRTFGAGSRLTVL.

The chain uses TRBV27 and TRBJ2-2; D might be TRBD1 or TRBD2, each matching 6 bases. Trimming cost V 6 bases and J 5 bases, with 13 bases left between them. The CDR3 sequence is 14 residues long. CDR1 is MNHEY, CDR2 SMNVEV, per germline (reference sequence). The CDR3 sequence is CASRGGLGTGELFF. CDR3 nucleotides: TGTGCCAGCAGGGGGGGCCTGGGAACCGGGGAGCTGTTTTTT.

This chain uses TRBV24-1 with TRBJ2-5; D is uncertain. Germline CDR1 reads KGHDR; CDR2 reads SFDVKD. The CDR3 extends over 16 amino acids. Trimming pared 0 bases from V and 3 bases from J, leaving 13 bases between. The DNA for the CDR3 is TGTGCCACCAGTGATTTGTGGAAGGGTGGTGAAGAGACCCAGTACTTC. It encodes CATSDLWKGGEETQYF.

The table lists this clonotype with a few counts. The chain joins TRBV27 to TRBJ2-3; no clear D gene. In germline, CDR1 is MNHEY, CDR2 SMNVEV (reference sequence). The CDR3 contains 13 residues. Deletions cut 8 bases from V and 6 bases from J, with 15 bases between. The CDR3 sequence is CASGRPAIDTQYF. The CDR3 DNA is TGTGCCAGCGGACGACCCGCCATTGATACGCAGTATTTT.

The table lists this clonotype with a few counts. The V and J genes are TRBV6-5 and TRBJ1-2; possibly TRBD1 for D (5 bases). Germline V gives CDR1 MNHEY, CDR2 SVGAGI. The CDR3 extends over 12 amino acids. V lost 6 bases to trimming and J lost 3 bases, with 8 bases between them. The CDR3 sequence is CASSRGDYGYTF. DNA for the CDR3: TGTGCCAGCAGCCGGGGCGACTATGGCTACACCTTC.

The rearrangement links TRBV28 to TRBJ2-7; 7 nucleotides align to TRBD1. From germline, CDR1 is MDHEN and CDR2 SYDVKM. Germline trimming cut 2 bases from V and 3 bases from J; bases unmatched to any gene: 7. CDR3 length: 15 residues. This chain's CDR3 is CASSLGTGARYEQYF. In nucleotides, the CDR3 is TGTGCCAGCAGTTTAGGTACAGGGGCACGCTACGAGCAGTACTTC.

The CDR3 DNA is TGTGCCACCGCAGGGCGGGCTAATGAAAAACTGTTTTTT. Translation gives CATAGRANEKLFF. The chain is built from TRBV25-1 and TRBJ1-4, with D tentatively TRBD1 (5 bases). The V gene lost 10 bases and the J gene lost 3 bases, with 12 bases spanning the gap. CDR3 length equals 13 residues. The germline V gene encodes CDR1 MGHDK and CDR2 SYGVNS.

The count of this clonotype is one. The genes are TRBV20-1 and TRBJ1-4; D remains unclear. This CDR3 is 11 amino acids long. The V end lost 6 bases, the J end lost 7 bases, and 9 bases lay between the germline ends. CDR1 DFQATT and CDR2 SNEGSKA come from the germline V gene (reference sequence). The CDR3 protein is CSAKIREKLFF. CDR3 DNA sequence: TGCAGTGCAAAGATCCGTGAAAAACTGTTTTTT.

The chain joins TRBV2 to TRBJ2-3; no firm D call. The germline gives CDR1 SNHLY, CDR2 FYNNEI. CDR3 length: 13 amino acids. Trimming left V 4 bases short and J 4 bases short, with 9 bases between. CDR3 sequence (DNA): TGTGCCAGCAGTGTTGATAGCCCAGATACGCAGTATTTT. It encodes CASSVDSPDTQYF. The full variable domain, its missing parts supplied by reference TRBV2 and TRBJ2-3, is EPEVTQTPSHQVTQMGQEVILRCVPISNHLYFYWYRQILGQKVEFLVSFYNNEISEKSEIFDDQFSVERPDGSNFTLKIRSTKLEDSAMYFCASSVDSPDTQYFGPGTRLTVL.

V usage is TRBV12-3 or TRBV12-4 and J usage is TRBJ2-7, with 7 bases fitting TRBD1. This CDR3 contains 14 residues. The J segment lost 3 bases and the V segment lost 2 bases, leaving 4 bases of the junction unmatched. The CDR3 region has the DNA TGTGCCAGCAGTTTACTAGGGGGCGGCTACGAGCAGTACTTC. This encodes CASSLLGGGYEQYF.

The CDR3 coding sequence is TGTGCCAGCAGCTCCCCCCGGACTAGCGGGGGGGGAATCAATGAGCAGTTCTTC. Translating gives CASSSPRTSGGGINEQFF. The rearrangement uses TRBV11-2 and TRBJ2-1, with TRBD2 identical over 15 bases. The germline CDR1 and CDR2 sequences are SGHAT and FQNNGV. This CDR3 has 18 residues. J gave up 6 bases and V 4 bases, and 10 bases lay outside the gene matches.

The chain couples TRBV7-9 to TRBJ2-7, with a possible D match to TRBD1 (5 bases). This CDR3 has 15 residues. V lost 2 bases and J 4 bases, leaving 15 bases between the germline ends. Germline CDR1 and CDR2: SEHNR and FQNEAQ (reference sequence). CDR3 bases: TGTGCCAGCAGCTTAAGTGGGGCAGGGATTTACGAGCAGTACTTC. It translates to CASSLSGAGIYEQYF.

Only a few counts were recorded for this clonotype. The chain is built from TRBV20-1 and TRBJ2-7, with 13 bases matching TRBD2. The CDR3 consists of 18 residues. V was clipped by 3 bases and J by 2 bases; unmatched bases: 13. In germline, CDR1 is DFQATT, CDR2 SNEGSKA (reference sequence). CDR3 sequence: CSASVRTSGGPMAYEQYF. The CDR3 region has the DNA TGCAGTGCTAGTGTCAGGACTAGCGGGGGCCCGATGGCCTACGAGCAGTACTTC.

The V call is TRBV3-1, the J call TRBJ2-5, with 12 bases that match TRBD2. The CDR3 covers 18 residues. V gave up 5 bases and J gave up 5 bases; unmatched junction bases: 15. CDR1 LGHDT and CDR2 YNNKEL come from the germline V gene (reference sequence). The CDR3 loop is CASSKVGLAGGPTETQYF. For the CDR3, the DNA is TGTGCCAGCAGCAAAGTGGGTCTAGCGGGGGGGCCTACCGAGACCCAGTACTTC.